The present entry profiles one T cell receptor beta chain with its context. No antigen is known for it. The data originate from a study of graft-versus-host responses after intestinal transplantation. Overall study context: Transplantation in recipients was multivisceral, liver-intestinal, or isolated intestinal. Anti-thymocyte globulin induction preceded approximately three years of tacrolimus and steroid maintenance in all recipients.

With V trimmed by 0 bases and J by 8 bases, 13 bases remained unmatched. The CDR3 consists of 17 residues. The germline gives CDR1 KGHSH, CDR2 LQKENI. The repertoire was sequenced with immunoSEQ multiplex PCR; TCRdb's copy has only in-frame clones and lacks some. The data contain 60,000 to 65,000 clones, 85% to 95% of them singletons. Study-level results: The study found high graft-versus-host to host-versus-graft clonal ratios in allografts of patients with graft-donor T cell macrochimerism. Investigators detected GvH clones in recipient marrow, with some emerging earlier in ileum or blood.

The chain employs TRBV18 and TRBJ2-1; 7 bases align to TRBD2. Source: unstimulated CD8+ T cells sorted from spleen or lymph node cells, taken before transplant. This clonotype was obtained from a human donor who was the organ donor for an intestinal transplant. Here the CDR3 reads CASSPPAGAEIGDEQFF. CDR3 sequence (DNA): TGTGCCAGCTCACCACCTGCGGGAGCGGAGATCGGCGATGAGCAGTTCTTC.